This entry lists 18 T cell receptor beta chains sequenced from one sample in a study of Graves' ophthalmopathy and Graves' hyperthyroidism. Beta-chain TCR CDR3 regions were amplified from RNA transcripts. The authors performed first-round RT-PCR with HTBI primers and then a second-round multiplex PCR. One entry per CDR3 protein results from TCRdb running MiXCR on the multiplex PCR reads. The table has roughly 410,000 distinct CDR3 sequences, over 15% seen once. Sequencing input: peripheral blood. The receptors were gathered from a young woman with stable Graves' hyperthyroidism.

At least ten counts were recorded for this clonotype. The gene calls are TRBV7-2 and TRBJ1-1, with D uncertain. This CDR3 has 14 amino acids. Trimming stripped 1 base from V and 4 bases from J, with 10 bases between. CDR1 and CDR2 from the germline V gene are SGHTA and FQGNSA. CDR3 residues: CASSLEEWSTEAFF. The CDR3 nucleotides are TGTGCCAGCAGCTTAGAGGAGTGGAGCACTGAAGCTTTCTTT.

In this sample, this clonotype turned up many times. V is TRBV12-3 or TRBV12-4 and J is TRBJ2-7, with 9 bases lining up with TRBD1. CDR3 length equals 14 residues. V shed 5 bases and J 7 bases; nucleotides not matched to a gene: 9. CDR3 bases: TGTGCCAGCAGTAGGGACAGGGTAGAGGATGAGCAGTACTTC. It specifies CASSRDRVEDEQYF.

This clonotype has a count of ten or more. The CDR3 is CASSLAEGEAFF. For the CDR3, the DNA is TGCGCCAGCAGCTTGGCCGAAGGGGAAGCTTTCTTT. The chain has TRBV5-1 and TRBJ1-1; D remains unclear. This CDR3 is built from 12 residues. Germline V gives CDR1 SGHRS, CDR2 YFSETQ. V was cut by 0 bases and J by 8 bases, with 8 bases left in between.

The chain joins TRBV20-1 to TRBJ2-2, with TRBD2 identical over 10 bases. Trimming at V came to 0 bases and at J to 3 bases, leaving 7 bases not matched to a gene. CDR3 length: 17 amino acids. Germline lookup yields CDR1 DFQATT and CDR2 SNEGSKA (reference sequence). CDR3: CSARDLGLAGDTGELFF. In DNA, the CDR3 is TGCAGTGCTAGAGATTTAGGGCTAGCGGGGGACACCGGGGAGCTGTTTTTT.

In its sample, this clonotype was seen many times. The chain uses TRBV7-2 and TRBJ2-7; no clear D gene. CDR1 and CDR2 (germline): SGHTA, FQGNSA. The CDR3 has 14 residues. Trimming took 5 bases from V and 2 from J, leaving 13 bases between them. The CDR3 nucleotides read TGTGCCAGCAGCAGACCGACGGGTACCTACGAGCAGTACTTC. Amino acid sequence: CASSRPTGTYEQYF.

This clonotype was detected many times. The genes are TRBV10-3 and TRBJ1-2; a possible D gene is TRBD1 (5 bases). CDR1 is ENHRY and CDR2 is SYGVKD in the germline V gene. CDR3 length equals 15 residues. Deletions cut 0 bases from V and 5 bases from J, with 13 bases between. CDR3 coding DNA: TGTGCCATCAGTGAGTCCGGGACGGTGGCATATGGCTACACCTTC. It is translated as CAISESGTVAYGYTF.

This clonotype was found many times. This rearrangement joins TRBV27 to TRBJ1-6, with D tentatively TRBD1 (6 bases). Trimming left V 8 bases short and J 6 bases short, with 14 bases between. Per germline, CDR1 MNHEY and CDR2 SMNVEV (reference sequence). This CDR3 contains 14 residues. CDR3 in DNA: TGTGCCAGCTGCGGGGGGCCGAGTAATTCACCCCTCCACTTT. Residues: CASCGGPSNSPLHF.

In this sample, this clonotype turned up many times. The V and J genes are TRBV6-2 or TRBV6-3 and TRBJ1-1; D is undetermined. The CDR3 runs to 14 residues. Germline values: CDR1 MNHEY, CDR2 SVGEGT. V shed 5 bases and J shed 1 base, with 11 bases lying between them. The CDR3 sequence is CASSNESWNTEAFF. In DNA form, the CDR3 reads TGTGCCAGCAGTAACGAATCATGGAACACTGAAGCTTTCTTT.

This clonotype was seen ten or more times. CDR3 protein: CSARDAGAANTGELFF. DNA of the CDR3: TGCAGTGCTAGAGATGCAGGGGCGGCGAACACCGGGGAGCTGTTTTTT. The J gene is TRBJ2-2, the V gene TRBV20-1; possibly TRBD1 for D (6 bases). Per the germline V gene, CDR1 is DFQATT and CDR2 is SNEGSKA (reference sequence). Trimming left V 0 bases short and J 0 bases short, with 11 bases between. The CDR3 sequence is 16 residues long.

Ten or more counts support this clonotype. This rearrangement joins TRBV19 to TRBJ1-2, with 7 nucleotides matching TRBD1. The CDR3 runs 16 residues. Per germline, CDR1 LNHDA and CDR2 SQIVND (reference sequence). The V segment lost 0 bases and the J segment 3 bases; nucleotides outside the gene matches: 7. CDR3 nucleotides: TGTGCCAGTAGTATAGAACGACAGGGCCCCCACTATGGCTACACCTTC. It encodes CASSIERQGPHYGYTF.

This clonotype was seen many times. The genes are TRBV6-2 or TRBV6-3 and TRBJ2-7; D is ambiguous. Germline V gene lookup returns CDR1 MNHEY and CDR2 SVGEGT. CDR3 size: 13 residues. Trimming shortened V by 2 bases and J by 2 bases, and 7 bases separated the two germline ends. CDR3 region: CASSYGPTYEQYF. CDR3 coding DNA: TGTGCCAGCAGTTACGGGCCCACCTACGAGCAGTACTTC.

The rearrangement uses TRBV5-1 and TRBJ1-2, with D maybe TRBD1 (6 bases). The V end lost 0 bases, the J end lost 8 bases, and 14 bases lay between the germline ends. The CDR3 consists of 14 residues. The germline gives CDR1 SGHRS, CDR2 YFSETQ. CDR3 DNA sequence: TGCGCCAGCAGCTTGGCCGCAGGGGTTCGGGGCTACACCTTC. The encoded protein is CASSLAAGVRGYTF.

This clonotype occurred once. The rearrangement links TRBV11-3 to TRBJ1-3; D call uncertain. The CDR3 contains 14 residues. Trimming pared 5 bases from V and 0 bases from J, leaving 8 bases between. Germline assignment: CDR1 SGHNT and CDR2 YENEEA. The DNA of the CDR3 is TGTGCCAGCAGCATCCCCCACTCTGGAAACACCATATATTTT. Translation gives CASSIPHSGNTIYF.

This clonotype has a count of ten or more. CDR3 region: CASSQDQGGTEAFF. Written as DNA, the CDR3 is TGTGCCAGCAGCCAAGATCAGGGTGGCACTGAAGCTTTCTTT. The V call is TRBV4-2, the J call TRBJ1-1, with D tentatively TRBD1 (5 bases). Germline lookup yields CDR1 LGHNA and CDR2 YNFKEQ. The CDR3 covers 14 residues. The V end lost 0 bases, the J end lost 4 bases, and 9 bases lay between the germline ends.

This clonotype was detected ten times or more. The V and J genes are TRBV12-3 or TRBV12-4 and TRBJ2-6; D gene uncertain. Deletions cut 1 base from V and 0 bases from J, with 4 bases between. This CDR3 has 15 residues. The CDR3 is CASSLGGSGANVLTF. CDR3 sequence (DNA): TGTGCCAGCAGTTTAGGCGGCTCTGGGGCCAACGTCCTGACTTTC.

The table lists this clonotype with many counts. V and J are TRBV6-2 or TRBV6-3 and TRBJ1-1, with D perhaps TRBD1 (6 bases). The CDR3 consists of 15 residues. The germline V gene encodes CDR1 MNHEY and CDR2 SVGEGT. Trimming stripped 4 bases from V and 0 bases from J, with 12 bases between. The CDR3 reads CASSSRQALNTEAFF. In nucleotides, the CDR3 is TGTGCCAGCAGTTCCCGACAGGCTCTGAACACTGAAGCTTTCTTT.

This clonotype was recorded many times. The J gene is TRBJ1-6, the V gene TRBV6-2 or TRBV6-3; unclear D gene. Germline V gene data show CDR1 as MNHEY and CDR2 as SVGEGT. CDR3 size: 17 residues. Trimming left V 0 bases short and J 0 bases short, with 9 bases between. This chain's CDR3 is CASSYSPASSYNSPLHF. The CDR3 DNA reads TGTGCCAGCAGTTACTCACCGGCGAGCTCCTATAATTCACCCCTCCACTTT.

This rearrangement joins TRBV3-1 to TRBJ1-5; maybe TRBD1 (6 bases). Trimming left V 5 bases short and J 6 bases short, with 17 bases between. CDR1 is LGHDT, CDR2 YNNKEL, per germline (reference sequence). The CDR3 extends over 15 amino acids. The CDR3 is CASSETGRGSQPQHF. The DNA of the CDR3 is TGTGCCAGCAGCGAAACGGGCAGGGGTAGTCAGCCCCAGCATTTT.